This passage covers 15 T cell receptor beta chains from one sample sequenced in a study of tumor and adjacent non-tumor tissue in lung cancer. TCRbeta libraries were built with three rounds of nested PCR, modified from ARM-PCR. TCRdb analysed the multiplex PCR reads with MiXCR anew, one entry per CDR3 protein. The repertoire holds tens of thousands of distinct CDR3 sequences, with around 67% as singletons. The template was RNA from unsorted bulk tissue. This non-tumor lung sample came from over 3 cm beyond the tumor edge. The sequencing input was distant non-tumor lung tissue. The receptors were sampled from a woman aged 70 to 79 with non-small cell lung cancer.

Worth noting for this clonotype: This may arise from a read error, as a much more abundant clone is one base away. The chain uses TRBV5-1 and TRBJ1-1, with a tentative D call TRBD1 (5 bases). V lost 4 bases and J lost 1, with 14 bases in between. Germline-derived CDR1 and CDR2 are SGHRS and YFSETQ. The CDR3 contains 15 residues. The CDR3 sequence: CASSLGIGENTEAFF. DNA for the CDR3: TGCGCCAGCAGCCTTGGGATAGGGGAGAACACTGAAGCTTTCTTT.

Worth noting for this clonotype: One end of the junction fails to match germline, which may point to a read error. The V gene is TRBV29-1, the J gene TRBJ2-1; 7 bases agree with TRBD1. CDR1 SQVTM and CDR2 ANQGSEA come from the germline V gene. The CDR3 is 14 residues long. As DNA, the CDR3 is TGCAGCGTTGAAAGACAGGGCTCCTGCAATGGGCAGTTCTTC. It codes for CSVERQGSCNGQFF.

This clonotype was seen a handful of times. The rearrangement links TRBV11-2 to TRBJ1-1; D not certain. The germline V gene encodes CDR1 SGHAT and CDR2 FQNNGV. Trimming stripped 0 bases from V and 11 bases from J, with 13 bases between. The CDR3 covers 13 residues. The CDR3 DNA reads TGTGCCAGCAGCTTAGATGTGGGTTTTAAGGCTTTCTTT. This encodes CASSLDVGFKAFF.

V and J are TRBV4-2 and TRBJ2-3, with D possibly matching TRBD2 (5 bases). The V gene's germline CDR1 is LGHNA and CDR2 YNFKEQ. The CDR3 is made up of 16 amino acids. The V and J ends lost 0 bases and 4 bases respectively, with 14 bases between them. The CDR3 DNA reads as TGTGCCAGCAGCCAAGAATCTAGGCTGGAGGCAGATACGCAGTATTTT. Its protein is CASSQESRLEADTQYF.

This clonotype came up once. No conserved phenylalanine or tryptophan ends this CDR3, so it is likely a read error. This rearrangement joins TRBV29-1 to TRBJ2-1; D is ambiguous. Trimming cost V 8 bases and J 2 bases, with 16 bases left between them. This CDR3 is 14 amino acids long. Germline V gives CDR1 SQVTM, CDR2 ANQGSEA. In nucleotides, the CDR3 is TGCAGCCTCGAACCCGGTTTTACCTACAATGAGCAGTTCCTC. Translation gives CSLEPGFTYNEQFL.

About this clonotype: This may stem from a read error, because a much larger clone lies one nucleotide away. This chain joins TRBV6-2 or TRBV6-3 and TRBJ2-3, with 7 bases aligning to TRBD2. Germline assignment: CDR1 MNHEY and CDR2 SVGEGT. Germline trimming cut 10 bases from V and 3 bases from J; bases unmatched to any gene: 16. The CDR3 extends over 16 amino acids. The CDR3 DNA follows: TGTGCCAACACCCGACCGGGTCTAGCGGAAACAGATACGCAGTATTTT. This codes for CANTRPGLAETDTQYF.

In DNA, the CDR3 is TGTGCCAGCAGCAGAACGGCGGTAGGCTACACCTTC. It specifies CASSRTAVGYTF. The gene calls are TRBV6-6 and TRBJ1-2; D gene uncertain. Deletions cut 6 bases from V and 8 bases from J, with 13 bases between. The CDR3 has 12 amino acids. Germline lookup yields CDR1 MNHNY and CDR2 SVGAGI (reference sequence).

Only a few counts were recorded for this clonotype. The junction departs from germline at one end; a sequencing error may be responsible. This chain links TRBV10-1 with TRBJ2-2; 10 nucleotides align to TRBD2. CDR1 WNHNN and CDR2 SYGVQD come from the germline V gene (reference sequence). CDR3 length: 16 residues. The CDR3 loop reads CASSSLAGEDTRELFF. The CDR3 DNA is TGCGCCAGCAGCTCGCTAGCGGGAGAGGACACCAGGGAGCTGTTTTTT.

This clonotype appeared a few times. A single base separates this from a much larger clone, so it may be a read error. The gene calls are TRBV4-1 and TRBJ2-7; unclear D gene. V dropped 3 bases and J dropped 4 bases, with 10 bases sitting between them. In germline, CDR1 is MGHRA, CDR2 YSYEKL. The CDR3 totals 13 residues. The CDR3 loop is CASSHSDGYEQYF. CDR3 DNA sequence: TGCGCCAGCAGCCATTCCGACGGATACGAGCAGTACTTC.

About this clonotype itself: Just one base apart from a much larger clone, this may be a read error. The chain employs TRBV20-1 and TRBJ1-5, with D unresolved. V gave up 3 bases and J gave up 4 bases, with 7 bases separating them. Germline values: CDR1 DFQATT, CDR2 SNEGSKA (reference sequence). The CDR3 runs 12 residues. The CDR3 nucleotides read TGCAGTGCTAGCGCTGGGAATCAGCCCCAGCATTTT. This encodes CSASAGNQPQHF.

As to this clonotype: It may be a read error: a sequence one base away is much more abundant. V is TRBV12-3 or TRBV12-4 and J is TRBJ2-1; 9 positions match TRBD2. The end of the DNA is better explained by TRBJ2-4, so the J call may be wrong. This CDR3 is built from 17 residues. The CDR3 DNA reads TGTGCCAGCAGCTCCAGTTGGGGCGGGAGGGCCACTATTCCTCAGTACTTC. Protein: CASSSSWGGRATIPQYF.

This clonotype was observed at least ten times. The V gene is TRBV30, the J gene TRBJ1-1; D might be TRBD1 (5 bases). The length of the CDR3 is 13 residues. The V end lost 4 bases, the J end lost 3 bases, and 12 bases lay between the germline ends. Germline V gives CDR1 GTSNPN, CDR2 SVGIG (reference sequence). DNA for the CDR3: TGTGCCTGGACAGGTTCAGGGCACACTGAAGCTTTCTTT. Amino acids: CAWTGSGHTEAFF.

Details on this clonotype: The junction shows a germline mismatch at one end, possibly a read error. CDR3 in amino acids: CSVGVRSYEQYF. In DNA, the CDR3 is TGCAGCGTTGGGGTTCGATCCTACGAGCAGTATTTC. The chain has TRBV29-1 and TRBJ2-7; D remains unclear. The CDR3 is 12 amino acids. CDR1 is SQVTM and CDR2 is ANQGSEA in the germline V gene.

This clonotype occurred many times. The chain links TRBV5-1 to TRBJ2-7, with TRBD2 matching over 7 bases. Germline values: CDR1 SGHRS, CDR2 YFSETQ. This CDR3 region has 18 residues. V gave up 0 bases and J gave up 2 bases; unmatched junction bases: 14. The CDR3 DNA reads as TGCGCCAGCAGCTTGGATTTCCCCAACCGGGACTACGCCTACGAGCAGTACTTC. Translated, it gives CASSLDFPNRDYAYEQYF.

The V call is TRBV29-1, the J call TRBJ2-3, with D unclear. Germline assignment: CDR1 SQVTM and CDR2 ANQGSEA. Between the trimmed V and J ends, which lost 2 bases and 0 bases, there was a span of 9 bases. The CDR3 contains 14 residues. The CDR3 loop is CSVESKASTDTQYF. In nucleotides, the CDR3 is TGCAGCGTTGAATCAAAGGCGAGCACAGATACGCAGTATTTT.